What follows are 16 T cell receptor beta chains derived from one specimen sequenced in a study of regulatory T cells in long-lasting Graves disease. In building TCR beta libraries, iRepertoire HTBI primers were used together with Arm-PCR of CDR3 regions. From the multiplex PCR reads, TCRdb called clonotypes with MiXCR, one entry per CDR3 protein. The repertoire holds a few hundred thousand distinct CDR3 sequences, with about 12% as singletons. The time point: newly diagnosed GD, antithyroid drugs for less than 3 months. From PBMCs, RNA was extracted and then used to make the TCR library. This sample was also put to use in a study of T cells in Graves' hyperthyroidism and ophthalmopathy.

Sequencing was performed on peripheral blood mononuclear cells (PBMCs), taken at new diagnosis, from a patient treated with antithyroid drugs. These TCRs come from a woman between 18 and 29 years old with Graves disease.

In regard to this clonotype: With a much larger clone just one base away, this may be a read error. The rearrangement joins TRBV13 to TRBJ2-1, with D possibly matching TRBD2 (6 bases). Germline V CDR1 and CDR2: PRHDT, FYEKMQ (reference sequence). This CDR3 spans 15 amino acids. The CDR3 here is CASTTLQEGYNERFF. The DNA for the CDR3 is TGTGCCAGCACCACCCTACAGGAGGGTTACAATGAGCGGTTCTTC.

This clonotype has just a few counts. This chain links TRBV6-1 with TRBJ1-5; tentatively, D is TRBD1 (5 bases). With 7 bases removed from V and 4 bases from J, the gap between germline ends came to 20 bases. Looked up from germline, CDR1 is MNHNS and CDR2 is SASEGT. The CDR3 extends over 16 amino acids. The CDR3 DNA follows: TGTGCCAGCAACCCATCAGGGTTTCCAAGGAATCAGCCCCAGCATTTT. This translates into CASNPSGFPRNQPQHF.

At least ten counts were recorded for this clonotype. The CDR3 sequence is CASSDKGTANTGELFF. In DNA, the CDR3 is TGTGCCAGCAGTGATAAAGGGACAGCGAACACCGGGGAGCTGTTTTTT. J is TRBJ2-2 and V is TRBV2, with 7 bases fitting TRBD1. Germline CDR1 is SNHLY and CDR2 is FYNNEI. This CDR3 has 16 residues. V shed 3 bases, J shed 0 bases, and the junction held 4 bases outside the gene matches. The full variable domain, rest sourced from reference TRBV2 and TRBJ2-2, is EPEVTQTPSHQVTQMGQEVILRCVPISNHLYFYWYRQILGQKVEFLVSFYNNEISEKSEIFDDQFSVERPDGSNFTLKIRSTKLEDSAMYFCASSDKGTANTGELFFGEGSRLTVL.

This clonotype was detected ten times or more. The rearrangement links TRBV20-1 to TRBJ2-7; no clear D. V was shortened by 0 bases and J by 1 base, with 10 bases between the two germline ends. Germline CDR1 and CDR2: DFQATT and SNEGSKA (reference sequence). The CDR3 is 14 amino acids. The DNA of the CDR3 is TGCAGTGCTAGAGAGGGAATTCATTCCTACGAGCAGTACGTC. Its translation is CSAREGIHSYEQYV.

This clonotype was detected many times. The rearrangement uses TRBV7-8 and TRBJ2-1, with 12 bases aligning to TRBD2. CDR1 SGHVS and CDR2 FQNEAQ come from the germline V gene. CDR3 size: 14 residues. J lost 13 bases, V lost 2 bases, and 6 bases had no gene match. The chain's CDR3 is CASSLTSSGGAQFF. The CDR3 DNA sequence: TGTGCCAGCAGCTTAACGTCTAGCGGGGGGGCCCAGTTCTTC.

Ten or more counts support this clonotype. V and J are TRBV7-3 and TRBJ2-3; D gene unclear. V was clipped by 5 bases and J by 1 base, with 7 bases between them. The germline V gene encodes CDR1 SGHTA and CDR2 FQGTGA. CDR3 length equals 13 residues. In DNA form, the CDR3 reads TGTGCCAGCAGCCCTTCCGGCACAGATACGCAGTATTTT. This encodes CASSPSGTDTQYF.

The table lists this clonotype with many counts. This chain's CDR3 is CASSYSLHARRTEAFF. CDR3 DNA: TGTGCCAGCAGTTACTCCCTCCATGCTCGGAGGACTGAAGCTTTCTTT. This chain links TRBV6-9 with TRBJ1-1; D unresolved. Deletions cut 3 bases from V and 5 bases from J, with 19 bases between. This CDR3 is built from 16 residues. Germline CDR1 is MNHGY and CDR2 is SVAAGI.

The V and J genes are TRBV7-9 and TRBJ2-7; D is uncertain. V was trimmed by 9 bases and J by 1 base, leaving 13 bases between them. CDR1 is SEHNR, CDR2 FQNEAQ, per germline (reference sequence). This CDR3 is built from 13 residues. The CDR3 is CARLARHSYEQYV. In DNA form, the CDR3 reads TGTGCCAGACTGGCCAGGCATTCCTACGAGCAGTACGTC.

This clonotype was seen many times. The genes are TRBV10-3 and TRBJ2-7; possible D gene TRBD2, 6 bases. Germline CDR1 reads ENHRY; CDR2 reads SYGVKD. The CDR3 loop spans 14 amino acids. The ends were cut back, 10 bases at V and 6 bases at J, with 22 bases in the middle. The CDR3, as DNA: TGTGCCACCGACGGGGACTCCTATCGGGGCGAGCAGTACTTC. Translation: CATDGDSYRGEQYF.

This clonotype has a count of ten or more. The chain combines TRBV28 with TRBJ1-1; no definite D call. The CDR3 runs 12 residues. Germline V gene lookup returns CDR1 MDHEN and CDR2 SYDVKM. V shed 8 bases and J shed 5 bases, with 12 bases lying between them. The CDR3 nucleotides are TGTGCCAGCTACCTTCGGGGAACTGAAGCTTTCTTT. Its protein product is CASYLRGTEAFF.

This clonotype was counted ten times or more. The CDR3 here is CASSPRGAKNIQYF. The CDR3 nucleotides read TGTGCCAGCTCCCCAAGGGGGGCCAAAAACATTCAGTACTTC. The chain is built from TRBV6-2 or TRBV6-3 and TRBJ2-4; maybe TRBD1 (6 bases). The CDR3 is 14 amino acids. V was pared by 8 bases and J by 1 base, with 12 bases between. Germline V gene lookup returns CDR1 MNHEY and CDR2 SVGEGT.

The V gene is TRBV29-1, the J gene TRBJ2-5; D is possibly TRBD1 or TRBD2 (6 bases each). The V end was cut by 8 bases, the J end by 0 bases, with 10 bases between. Looked up from germline, CDR1 is SQVTM and CDR2 is ANQGSEA. The CDR3 covers 12 residues. CDR3 bases: TGCAGCACGCGGGACAACCAAGAGACCCAGTACTTC. It is translated as CSTRDNQETQYF.

The V call is TRBV6-5, the J call TRBJ2-3, with TRBD2 as a possible D gene (6 bases). This CDR3 spans 17 amino acids. V was clipped by 4 bases and J by 2 bases, with 19 bases between them. The germline V gene encodes CDR1 MNHEY and CDR2 SVGAGI. CDR3 sequence reads: CASSSSRLATLTDTQYF. The CDR3 DNA reads TGTGCCAGCAGTTCATCCCGGCTAGCGACACTCACAGATACGCAGTATTTT.

There are a few counts of this clonotype. The chain uses TRBV7-9 and TRBJ2-1; no firm D call. In germline, CDR1 is SEHNR, CDR2 FQNEAQ (reference sequence). V lost 2 bases to trimming and J lost 3 bases, with 35 bases between them. The length of the CDR3 is 23 residues. The DNA for the CDR3 is TGTGCCAGCAGCTTAACGGGTTCTAAGAAGTTTGGTTCCGAGTTCGAGAGCTACAATGAGCAGTTCTTC. As protein: CASSLTGSKKFGSEFESYNEQFF.

This clonotype was observed many times. The chain employs TRBV6-1 and TRBJ2-5; no clear D. The CDR3 runs to 14 residues. V lost 6 bases, J lost 2 bases, and 13 bases lay in between. The V gene's germline CDR1 is MNHNS and CDR2 SASEGT. This CDR3 reads CASREKRTQETQYF. The CDR3 DNA is TGTGCCAGCAGGGAGAAGAGAACTCAAGAGACCCAGTACTTC.

This clonotype was counted ten times or more. V is TRBV27 and J is TRBJ2-5, with 8 bases aligning to TRBD1. V shed 6 bases, J shed 5 bases, and the junction held 8 bases outside the gene matches. There are 14 residues in the CDR3. Germline V gene lookup returns CDR1 MNHEY and CDR2 SMNVEV (reference sequence). CDR3 sequence: CASRPRTGPETQYF. CDR3 DNA: TGTGCCAGCAGACCTAGGACAGGGCCGGAGACCCAGTACTTC.